This T cell receptor (beta chain) was documented in a study of blood T cell repertoires in COVID-19. At the level of the study: Sites in the United States, Italy and Spain provided acute and convalescent COVID-19 samples. In each case, the material was cDNA or gDNA derived from T cells, B-cell-depleted T cells, or PBMCs.

Per the authors' pipeline: Estimation of nucleated cell counts relied on the amplification of reference gene primers. Some clones are missing from TCRdb's copy, which holds only in-frame ones; the method was immunoSEQ multiplex PCR. V and J calls plus clone size are reproduced from that table; the DNA served to infer D and trimming. This table holds about 250,000 clones, approximately 92% found once. The CDR3 has 15 amino acids. The germline CDR1 and CDR2 sequences are SGDLS and YYNGEE. V lost 3 bases and J lost 0, with 11 bases in between. The chain uses TRBV9 and TRBJ2-3; TRBD2 might be the D (7 bases). The clonotype comes from a woman younger than 35 who had recovered from COVID-19. The sequenced sample consisted of PBMCs or T cells enriched from blood (not recorded which). The CDR3 loop is CASSEGGSSTDTQYF. The CDR3, as DNA: TGTGCCAGCAGCGAGGGGGGGAGCAGCACAGATACGCAGTATTTT.